This T cell receptor beta chain originates from a study of blood T cell repertoires in COVID-19. Germline V gene lookup returns CDR1 SNHLY and CDR2 FYNNEI. V shed 2 bases and J shed 10 bases, with 15 bases lying between them. This CDR3 is 14 amino acids long. The repertoire was sequenced with immunoSEQ multiplex PCR; TCRdb's copy has only in-frame clones and lacks some. The sample has approximately 100,000 clones, approximately 85% seen once; the top ten hold 2% to 2.5%. Input material: peripheral blood. This chain connects TRBV2 to TRBJ1-5; tentatively, D is TRBD1 (6 bases). The receptor was isolated from a human donor in a cohort sampled during active COVID-19. CDR3 protein: CASSEIARGSPQHF. CDR3 DNA sequence: TGTGCCAGCAGTGAAATTGCCAGGGGTTCACCCCAGCATTTT.